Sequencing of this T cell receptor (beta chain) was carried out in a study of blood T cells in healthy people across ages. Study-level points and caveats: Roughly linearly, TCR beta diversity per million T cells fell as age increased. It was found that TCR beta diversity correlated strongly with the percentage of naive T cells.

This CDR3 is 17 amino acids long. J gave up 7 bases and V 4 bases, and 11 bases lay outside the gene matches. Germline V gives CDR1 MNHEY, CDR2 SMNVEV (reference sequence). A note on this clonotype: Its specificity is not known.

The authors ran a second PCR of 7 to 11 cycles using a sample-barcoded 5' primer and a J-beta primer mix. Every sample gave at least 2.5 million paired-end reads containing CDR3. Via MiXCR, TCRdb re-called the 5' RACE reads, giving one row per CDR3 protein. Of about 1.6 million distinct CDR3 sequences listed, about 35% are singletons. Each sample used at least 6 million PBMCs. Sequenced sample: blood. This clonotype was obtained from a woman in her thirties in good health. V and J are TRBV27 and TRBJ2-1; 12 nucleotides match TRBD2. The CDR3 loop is CASSSTKLAGGRNEQFF. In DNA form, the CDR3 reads TGTGCCAGCAGTTCGACCAAACTAGCGGGAGGTAGGAATGAGCAGTTCTTC.